This entry lists 9 T cell receptor beta chains sequenced from one sample in a study of T cells in localized non-small cell lung cancer. Sequencing used immunoSEQ multiplex PCR; TCRdb keeps in-frame clones, though not all of them. The table has some 28,000 clones, around 90% seen once. The sequenced sample was peripheral blood, obtained before any cancer treatment. The source is a woman aged 18 to 55 with stage I lung adenocarcinoma.

CDR3 region: CASRGDRSTNEKLFF. The CDR3, as DNA: TGTGCCAGCAGGGGTGACAGATCAACTAATGAAAAACTGTTTTTT. V is TRBV6-5 and J is TRBJ1-4; a weak D match, TRBD1 (5 bases). Per germline, CDR1 MNHEY and CDR2 SVGAGI. The V and J ends lost 6 bases and 0 bases respectively, with 11 bases between them. The CDR3 loop spans 15 amino acids.

The chain links TRBV10-1 to TRBJ1-1; D uncertain. CDR3 length equals 14 residues. Germline lookup yields CDR1 WNHNN and CDR2 SYGVQD (reference sequence). Trimming removed 2 bases from V and 1 base from J, with 8 bases in between. The CDR3 spells CASSEQAGNTEAFF. As DNA, the CDR3 is TGCGCCAGCAGTGAGCAGGCCGGGAACACTGAAGCTTTCTTT.

Only a few counts were recorded for this clone. This chain uses TRBV6-6 with TRBJ1-5; perhaps TRBD1 as D (5 bases). V was clipped by 5 bases and J by 3 bases, with 14 bases between them. The CDR3 spans 15 residues. Germline V CDR1 and CDR2: MNHNY, SVGAGI (reference sequence). This CDR3 reads CASSRAGSDNQPQHF. The DNA of the CDR3 is TGTGCCAGCAGTCGCGCAGGGAGCGACAATCAGCCCCAGCATTTT.

The genes are TRBV6-5 and TRBJ2-3; D is possibly TRBD1 (5 bases). V was clipped by 2 bases and J by 0 bases, with 9 bases between them. Germline loops: CDR1 MNHEY, CDR2 SVGAGI. This CDR3 contains 15 residues. DNA of the CDR3: TGTGCCAGCAGTTACGGGGCGGATAGCACAGATACGCAGTATTTT. It codes for CASSYGADSTDTQYF.

This clone has only one observation. V is TRBV19 and J is TRBJ1-4, with 9 bases matching TRBD1. CDR1 is LNHDA, CDR2 SQIVND, per germline (reference sequence). CDR3 length: 16 amino acids. The CDR3 protein is CVPRKIPGTGKEKLFF. DNA of the CDR3: TGTGTTCCTAGAAAGATACCCGGGACAGGGAAAGAAAAACTGTTTTTT. The full variable domain, with the rest looked up from reference TRBV19 and TRBJ1-4, is DGGITQSPKYLFRKEGQNVTLSCEQNLNHDAMYWYRQDPGQGLRLIYYSQIVNDFQKGDIAEGYSVSREKKESFPLTVTSAQKNPTAFYLCVPRKIPGTGKEKLFFGSGTQLSVL.

This sequence joins TRBV7-9 and TRBJ2-3; TRBD2 agrees at 8 bases. The ends lost 5 bases at V and 3 bases at J; junction bases unmatched: 4. The germline V gene encodes CDR1 SEHNR and CDR2 FQNEAQ (reference sequence). The CDR3 loop spans 14 amino acids. The CDR3 loop reads CASSNSGKTDTQYF. The CDR3, as DNA: TGTGCCAGCAGCAATAGCGGGAAGACAGATACGCAGTATTTT.

The V call is TRBV6-4, the J call TRBJ1-6; a weak D match, TRBD1 (5 bases). V lost 7 bases and J lost 8, with 12 bases in between. The V gene's germline CDR1 is MRHNA and CDR2 SNTAGT. The CDR3 is 13 residues long. CDR3 sequence: CASMYRDHSPLHF. The CDR3, as DNA: TGTGCCAGCATGTATAGGGACCATTCACCCCTCCACTTT.

The V gene is TRBV11-3, the J gene TRBJ2-3; 8 nucleotides agree with TRBD1. This CDR3 region has 15 residues. Trimming removed 4 bases from V and 1 base from J; junction bases left unmatched: 4. Per germline, CDR1 SGHNT and CDR2 YENEEA. This chain's CDR3 is CASSSGGIRTDTQYF. CDR3 DNA sequence: TGTGCCAGCAGCTCAGGGGGCATCCGCACAGATACGCAGTATTTT.

This clone is a singleton in its sample. V gene TRBV7-3 combines with J gene TRBJ2-2; D is possibly TRBD2 (6 bases). This CDR3 is built from 13 residues. Germline CDR1 and CDR2: SGHTA and FQGTGA. Trimming shortened V by 5 bases and J by 5 bases, and 9 bases separated the two germline ends. The CDR3 region has the DNA TGTGCCAGCAGCCCGACTAGTACCGGGGAGCTGTTTTTT. This sequence encodes CASSPTSTGELFF.